This TCR beta chain is drawn from a study of blood T cell repertoires in COVID-19. TCRdb's copy holds only in-frame clones and misses some; the assay was immunoSEQ multiplex PCR. The sample holds over 200,000 clones, approximately 90% seen once. The germline gives CDR1 MNHEY, CDR2 SMNVEV (reference sequence). The CDR3 has 15 residues. J gave up 5 bases and V 3 bases, and 6 bases lay outside the gene matches. Those enrolled, adults aged 18 to 89 years, came from about two dozen US areas. Cohort allocation depended upon clinical history that participants reported. The source material was PBMCs or T cells enriched from blood (not recorded which). This clonotype was obtained from a human donor in a cohort exposed to, infected with or recovered from COVID-19 (not recorded which). The donor label of this sample is uncertain. The chain is built from TRBV27 and TRBJ1-5; 8 nucleotides align to TRBD1. Here the CDR3 reads CASSFGTGPDQPQHF. The DNA of the CDR3 is TGTGCCAGCAGTTTCGGGACAGGCCCTGATCAGCCCCAGCATTTT.